The next 21 T cell receptor beta chains were all read from a single sample in a study of cytotoxic CD8 clonotypes in ibrutinib-treated CLL (dated by TCRdb to the early 2020s). Libraries were built with the immunoSEQ multiplex PCR assay. TCRdb took over this immuneACCESS table, retaining in-frame rearrangements with V and J assigned. Such tables are incomplete; in checked studies, under half of the missing clones stem from an unresolved V gene, and the remainder is unexplained. Counted in this sample were hundreds of thousands of clones; roughly 74% of them appeared once. The ten largest clonotypes hold 15% to 19% of the sample. Reading the label with the study, this specimen's time point is: approximately 25 months on ibrutinib. The material was PBMCs, obtained after 24 months of ibrutinib treatment. All receptors come from a human donor with chronic lymphocytic leukemia.

The chain recombines TRBV18 with TRBJ1-4; D is perhaps TRBD1 (5 bases). This CDR3 contains 19 residues. Trimming removed 3 bases at V and 7 bases at J, with 27 bases between. Per germline, CDR1 KGHSH and CDR2 LQKENI. The CDR3 region has the DNA TGTGCCAGCTCACCCGTGGAGGCGGGACGGTGGGGTTCAATTGAAAAACTGTTTTTT. Amino acid sequence: CASSPVEAGRWGSIEKLFF.

The CDR3 is CSVESTSGSQETQYF. CDR3 DNA sequence: TGCAGCGTTGAATCAACTAGCGGGAGCCAAGAGACCCAGTACTTC. This chain links TRBV29-1 with TRBJ2-5, with 11 bases aligning to TRBD2. Germline CDR1 reads SQVTM; CDR2 reads ANQGSEA. J lost 1 base, V lost 2 bases, and 3 bases had no gene match. The CDR3 runs to 15 residues.

This rearrangement joins TRBV5-6 to TRBJ1-1; TRBD1 agrees at 7 bases. Germline V gene sequence: CDR1 SGHDT, CDR2 YYEEEE. CDR3 length equals 14 residues. V shed 1 base and J 4 bases; nucleotides not matched to a gene: 4. In nucleotides, the CDR3 is TGTGCCAGCAGCTTGCCAGGGGGGAGCACTGAAGCTTTCTTT. This translates into CASSLPGGSTEAFF.

The chain is built from TRBV7-2 and TRBJ1-2; a weak D match, TRBD1 (5 bases). Trimming cost V 0 bases and J 4 bases, with 15 bases left between them. This CDR3 comprises 16 residues. In germline, CDR1 is SGHTA, CDR2 FQGNSA. CDR3 protein: CASSLATATGGYGYTF. Written as DNA, the CDR3 is TGTGCCAGCAGCTTAGCGACAGCTACCGGTGGCTATGGCTACACCTTC. Drawing the rest from reference TRBV7-2 and TRBJ1-2, the complete variable domain is GAGVSQSPSNKVTEKGKDVELRCDPISGHTALYWYRQSLGQGLEFLIYFQGNSAPDKSGLPSDRFSAERTGGSVSTLTIQRTQQEDSAVYLCASSLATATGGYGYTFGSGTRLTVV.

J is TRBJ2-7 and V is TRBV11-2; a weak D match, TRBD1 (6 bases). Per germline, CDR1 SGHAT and CDR2 FQNNGV. This CDR3 is built from 14 residues. Trimming shortened V by 3 bases and J by 0 bases, and 9 bases separated the two germline ends. DNA for the CDR3: TGTGCCAGCAGCTTTGTGGACAGCTCCTACGAGCAGTACTTC. This sequence encodes CASSFVDSSYEQYF.

Notes on this clone: One end of the junction fails to match germline, which may point to a read error. The rearrangement uses TRBV7-7 and TRBJ2-7; D possibly corresponds to TRBD1 (6 bases). Germline CDR1 reads SSHAT; CDR2 reads FNYEAQ (reference sequence). This CDR3 has 13 residues. CDR3 loop: CASSLDRYYEQYF. CDR3 in DNA: TGTGCTAGCAGCCTGGACAGATACTACGAGCAGTACTTC.

V usage is TRBV7-6 and J usage is TRBJ2-7, with D possibly being TRBD2 (5 bases). The V end was cut by 5 bases, the J end by 7 bases, with 12 bases between. The CDR3 covers 12 residues. The V gene's germline CDR1 is SGHVS and CDR2 FNYEAQ. The CDR3 bases are TGTGCCAGCAGCCCAGCCCGGGAAGAGCAGTACTTC. Its translation: CASSPAREEQYF.

The rearrangement joins TRBV6-5 to TRBJ1-2, with D possibly matching TRBD1 (6 bases). With 4 bases removed from V and 1 base from J, the gap between germline ends came to 10 bases. The germline V gene has CDR1 MNHEY and CDR2 SVGAGI. There are 14 residues in the CDR3. The CDR3 coding sequence is TGTGCCAGCAGTTTAGCAGGGGATAACTATGGCTACACCTTC. Protein sequence: CASSLAGDNYGYTF.

The chain couples TRBV28 to TRBJ2-7; maybe TRBD1 (6 bases). The CDR3 sequence is 12 residues long. CDR1 and CDR2 (germline): MDHEN, SYDVKM. Trimming cost V 3 bases and J 4 bases, with 7 bases left between them. The CDR3 coding sequence is TGTGCCAGCAGTTTTCAGGGGTACGAGCAGTACTTC. Translated, it gives CASSFQGYEQYF.

The chain uses TRBV25-1 and TRBJ2-1; 8 nucleotides match TRBD1. Germline V gene data show CDR1 as MGHDK and CDR2 as SYGVNS. V lost 3 bases to trimming and J lost 4 bases; unmatched junction nucleotides: 5. The CDR3 has 15 amino acids. The CDR3 sequence: CASSDTGGSYNEQFF. DNA of the CDR3: TGTGCCAGCAGTGATACAGGGGGATCTTACAATGAGCAGTTCTTC.

The CDR3 nucleotides read TGTGCCTGGAGTGTACGAGGGGGCGGAACTAATGAAAAACTGTTTTTT. Encoded protein: CAWSVRGGGTNEKLFF. The J gene is TRBJ1-4, the V gene TRBV30; 7 bases fit TRBD1. The CDR3 length is 16 residues. Germline trimming cut 0 bases from V and 1 base from J; bases unmatched to any gene: 5. Looked up from germline, CDR1 is GTSNPN and CDR2 is SVGIG (reference sequence).

V and J are TRBV25-1 and TRBJ2-7; 12 positions agree with TRBD2. The J segment lost 3 bases and the V segment lost 5 bases, leaving 5 bases of the junction unmatched. Looked up from germline, CDR1 is MGHDK and CDR2 is SYGVNS. The CDR3 spans 15 residues. The CDR3 loop reads CASSNRTSGIYEQYF. The CDR3 coding sequence is TGTGCCAGCAGTAATCGGACTAGCGGGATCTACGAGCAGTACTTC.

The V and J genes are TRBV5-1 and TRBJ1-1, with unresolved D. CDR3 length equals 14 residues. CDR1 and CDR2 from the germline V gene are SGHRS and YFSETQ. Trimming stripped 2 bases from V and 4 bases from J, with 12 bases between. The CDR3 DNA reads as TGCGCCAGCAGCTTAGCCCTGGAGGGCACTGAAGCTTTCTTT. As protein: CASSLALEGTEAFF.

This clone has only a few counts. This chain connects TRBV28 to TRBJ2-3, with 7 bases aligning to TRBD2. There are 15 residues in the CDR3. The germline V gene has CDR1 MDHEN and CDR2 SYDVKM. V dropped 3 bases and J dropped 5; count of bases not matched to a gene: 8. The CDR3 DNA reads TGTGCCAGCAGTTTCGGAGGCGGGAGTAGAGATACGCAGTATTTT. Translation gives CASSFGGGSRDTQYF.

V gene TRBV28 combines with J gene TRBJ1-2, with D hard to call. This CDR3 has 13 amino acids. CDR1 MDHEN and CDR2 SYDVKM come from the germline V gene. Trimming took off 4 bases at V and 2 bases at J, with 8 bases between the two ends. The CDR3 is CASSSGSNYGYTF. The CDR3 nucleotides read TGTGCCAGCAGTTCCGGATCCAACTATGGCTACACCTTC.

The chain carries TRBV28 and TRBJ2-1; the D is unclear. Deletions cut 6 bases from V and 6 bases from J, with 18 bases between. CDR3 length equals 15 residues. Germline V gene sequence: CDR1 MDHEN, CDR2 SYDVKM. In nucleotides, the CDR3 is TGTGCCAGCAGCCCCAGCAGGATCCCCCTCAATGAGCAGTTCTTC. Translation: CASSPSRIPLNEQFF.

The rearrangement joins TRBV21-1 to TRBJ2-7; the D call of TRBD1 is as the table states it, not checked on the DNA. TRBV21-1 is a known pseudogene. There are 16 residues in the CDR3. The CDR3 DNA sequence: TGTGCCAGCAGCACTTCCGGGACAGGGGTATCCTACGAGCAGTACTTC. Protein: CASSTSGTGVSYEQYF.

The rearrangement uses TRBV29-1 and TRBJ1-1; no clear D. V lost 4 bases and J lost 0, with 6 bases in between. The CDR3 length is 12 residues. Looked up from germline, CDR1 is SQVTM and CDR2 is ANQGSEA. CDR3 amino acids: CSVGSVNTEAFF. DNA for the CDR3: TGCAGCGTTGGGTCGGTGAACACTGAAGCTTTCTTT.

This chain connects TRBV30 to TRBJ2-1; 14 bases are a match to TRBD2. From germline, CDR1 is GTSNPN and CDR2 SVGIG (reference sequence). The V gene end was trimmed by 7 bases and the J gene end by 4 bases; junction bases not matched to a gene: 12. CDR3 size: 17 residues. DNA for the CDR3: TGTGCCTCCCTCTTCGGGACTAGCGGGGGACCATACAATGAGCAGTTCTTC. This translates into CASLFGTSGGPYNEQFF.

Comments on this clone: At the DNA level, this CDR3 is encoded by other sequences in the same sample as well. The chain links TRBV7-9 to TRBJ2-7; D is uncertain. The length of the CDR3 is 12 residues. Germline CDR1 reads SEHNR; CDR2 reads FQNEAQ (reference sequence). V lost 1 base, J lost 3 bases, and 4 bases lay in between. This CDR3 reads CASSLGSYEQYF. The CDR3 nucleotides read TGTGCCAGCAGCTTAGGTAGCTACGAGCAGTACTTC.

This clone appeared a few times. The chain recombines TRBV28 with TRBJ1-2, with a possible D match to TRBD1 (6 bases). Germline CDR1 reads MDHEN; CDR2 reads SYDVKM. The CDR3 totals 12 residues. The ends were cut back, 10 bases at V and 8 bases at J, with 17 bases in the middle. The CDR3 loop reads CATLGAVEGYTF. The CDR3 nucleotides are TGTGCCACCTTGGGGGCCGTAGAGGGCTACACCTTC.